This TCR beta chain was recorded in a study of identifying expanded T cells in peripheral blood. The V gene's germline CDR1 is MNHNS and CDR2 SASEGT. Germline trimming cut 9 bases from V and 6 bases from J; bases unmatched to any gene: 10. The CDR3 length is 14 residues. TCRdb keeps only in-frame clones here, not all; method: immunoSEQ multiplex PCR. The sample lists about 91,000 clones, approximately 88% occurring once. The clonotype was recovered from a person between 18 and 70 years old in good health. The chain combines TRBV6-1 with TRBJ1-4; 7 bases map to TRBD1. The sample comprised blood. This CDR3 is CASFMDRYHEKLFF. The CDR3 DNA reads TGTGCCAGTTTCATGGACAGGTACCATGAAAAACTGTTTTTT.